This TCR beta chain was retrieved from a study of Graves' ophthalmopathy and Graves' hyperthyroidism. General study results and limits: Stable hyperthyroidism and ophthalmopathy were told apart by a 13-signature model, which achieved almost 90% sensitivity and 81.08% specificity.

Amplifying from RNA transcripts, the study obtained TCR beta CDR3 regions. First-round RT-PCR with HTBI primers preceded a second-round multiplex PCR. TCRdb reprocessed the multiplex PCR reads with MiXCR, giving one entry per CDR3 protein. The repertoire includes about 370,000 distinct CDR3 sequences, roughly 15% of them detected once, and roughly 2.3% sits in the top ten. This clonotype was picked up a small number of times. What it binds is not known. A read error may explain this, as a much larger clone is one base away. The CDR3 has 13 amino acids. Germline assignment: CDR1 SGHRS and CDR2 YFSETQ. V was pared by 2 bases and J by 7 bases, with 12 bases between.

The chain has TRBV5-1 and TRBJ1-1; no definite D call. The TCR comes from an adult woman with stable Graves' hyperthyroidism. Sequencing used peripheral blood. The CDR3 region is CASSLPPGSEAFF. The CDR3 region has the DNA TGCGCCAGCAGCTTACCTCCAGGCAGTGAAGCTTTCTTT.